A single sample gave rise to the 8 T cell receptor beta chains below, sequenced in a study of blood T cell repertoires in COVID-19. Data came from immunoSEQ multiplex PCR; TCRdb stores just in-frame clones and leaves some out. Seen here are approximately 440,000 clones, less than 95% observed once, and the top ten hold roughly 0.66%. The specimen sequenced was PBMCs or T cells enriched from blood (not recorded which). These receptors were taken from a man between 18 and 35 years old who had recovered from COVID-19.

This chain connects TRBV9 to TRBJ2-1; 9 positions match TRBD1. Trimming took 4 bases from V and 8 from J; bases not matched to a gene: 7. The CDR3 totals 14 residues. Germline CDR1 SGDLS, CDR2 YYNGEE. The CDR3 bases are TGTGCCAGCAGCTTCCGGGACAGGGTGGATGAGCAGTTCTTC. Translation: CASSFRDRVDEQFF.

The J gene is TRBJ2-3, the V gene TRBV11-2, with D unclear. The germline V gene encodes CDR1 SGHAT and CDR2 FQNNGV. The CDR3 consists of 14 residues. V gave up 5 bases and J gave up 0 bases, with 9 bases separating them. The CDR3 here is CASSPPRSTDTQYF. In nucleotides, the CDR3 is TGTGCCAGCAGCCCACCCCGGAGCACAGATACGCAGTATTTT.

The rearrangement uses TRBV10-3 and TRBJ2-5, with D perhaps TRBD1 (5 bases). The germline V and J ends were trimmed by 7 bases and 5 bases, with 20 bases remaining between them. The CDR3 is 15 amino acids. Germline V gives CDR1 ENHRY, CDR2 SYGVKD. The CDR3 protein is CAIIYGAKGRETQYF. In DNA, the CDR3 is TGTGCCATCATCTATGGGGCAAAAGGTCGGGAGACCCAGTACTTC.

The gene calls are TRBV18 and TRBJ2-1; D is unclear. Per the germline V gene, CDR1 is KGHSH and CDR2 is LQKENI. This CDR3 has 12 amino acids. V lost 2 bases to trimming and J lost 9 bases, with 8 bases between them. The CDR3 DNA reads TGTGCCAGCTCACCAAGGAGTGGTGAGCAGTTCTTC. Protein product: CASSPRSGEQFF.

The V and J genes are TRBV5-4 and TRBJ2-2, with D unresolved. CDR1 is SGHNT and CDR2 is YYREEE in the germline V gene (reference sequence). This CDR3 spans 15 amino acids. V was cut by 0 bases and J by 4 bases, with 10 bases left in between. The CDR3 protein is CASSLEMGITGELFF. The CDR3 DNA is TGTGCCAGCAGCTTGGAGATGGGCATCACCGGGGAGCTGTTTTTT.

The chain employs TRBV10-3 and TRBJ1-2, with 7 bases that match TRBD1. Germline V gives CDR1 ENHRY, CDR2 SYGVKD. With V trimmed by 4 bases and J by 1 base, 6 bases remained unmatched. The CDR3 is made up of 15 amino acids. This CDR3 is CAISVPGTDNYGYTF. Written as DNA, the CDR3 is TGTGCCATCAGTGTTCCTGGGACAGATAACTATGGCTACACCTTC.

Here the CDR3 reads CAWSSGTSGNQETQYF. CDR3 nucleotide sequence: TGTGCCTGGAGTTCCGGGACTAGCGGGAATCAGGAGACCCAGTACTTC. The chain joins TRBV30 to TRBJ2-5; the match to TRBD2 covers 13 bases. Germline V gives CDR1 GTSNPN, CDR2 SVGIG (reference sequence). The CDR3 has 16 amino acids. Trimming removed 2 bases from V and 5 bases from J; junction bases left unmatched: 8.

V and J are TRBV2 and TRBJ2-7; no clear D gene. This CDR3 spans 14 amino acids. Germline CDR1 SNHLY, CDR2 FYNNEI. V lost 3 bases, J lost 1 base, and 10 bases lay in between. DNA for the CDR3: TGTGCCAGCAGTGACCCCCTAATTTCCTACGAGCAGTACTTC. It is translated as CASSDPLISYEQYF.